The clone carrying this TCR beta chain was counted once. Its cognate antigen is unknown. An Oncomine TCR Beta short-read assay was used to sequence the DNA from cultured CD4+ T cells. TCRdb called the PCR reads again in MiXCR, with one record for every CDR3 protein. The sample gives some 14,000 distinct CDR3 sequences, 53% of which show up once; 10% is in the top ten. Noted treatment: approximately 10-day PBMC culture with coronavirus spike peptide pools or control peptides (ViraFEST assay). This record comes from a study of vaccination and CD4 T cells after COVID-19. Whole-study context: The authors exposed cells to overlapping spike peptides derived from SARS-CoV-2, HCoV-NL63, HCoV-OC43 and HCoV-229E.

CDR1 MGHRA and CDR2 YSYEKL come from the germline V gene. The CDR3 totals 17 residues. Germline trimming cut 3 bases from V and 9 bases from J; bases unmatched to any gene: 11. The clonotype comes from a human donor who had recovered from COVID-19. The chain uses TRBV4-1 and TRBJ2-7, with 16 positions matching TRBD2. The material was CD4+ T cells from blood, cultured in vitro, obtained before SARS-CoV-2 vaccination. DNA for the CDR3: TGCGCCAGCAGCCATACCCTTGGGGGACTAGCGGGAGGGATGCAGTACTTC. Its protein is CASSHTLGGLAGGMQYF.